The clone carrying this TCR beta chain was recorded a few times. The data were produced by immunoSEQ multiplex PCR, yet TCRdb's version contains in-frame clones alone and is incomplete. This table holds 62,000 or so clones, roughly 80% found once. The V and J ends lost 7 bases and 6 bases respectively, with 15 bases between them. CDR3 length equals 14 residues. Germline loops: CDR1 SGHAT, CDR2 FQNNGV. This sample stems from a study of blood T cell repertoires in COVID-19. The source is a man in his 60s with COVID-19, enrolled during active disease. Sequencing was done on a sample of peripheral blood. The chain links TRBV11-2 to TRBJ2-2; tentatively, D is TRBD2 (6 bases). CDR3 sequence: CASTQYTSPGELFF. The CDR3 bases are TGTGCCAGCACCCAATACACTAGCCCCGGGGAGCTGTTTTTT.